This T cell receptor beta chain came from a study of blood T cell repertoires in COVID-19. Some clones are missing from TCRdb's copy, which holds only in-frame ones; the method was immunoSEQ multiplex PCR. This table holds around 270,000 clones, around nine tenths found once. In regard to this clone: Other DNA sequences in this sample translate to the same CDR3.

Trimming removed 6 bases from V and 4 bases from J; junction bases left unmatched: 5. Germline loops: CDR1 LNHDA, CDR2 SQIVND (reference sequence). The CDR3 extends over 14 amino acids. It was during active infection that Seattle patients were enrolled and then longitudinally followed. Sequencing was performed on peripheral blood. This TCR derives from a woman in her fifties or sixties with COVID-19, enrolled during active disease. The chain carries TRBV19 and TRBJ1-4, with 7 bases lining up with TRBD1. CDR3 in amino acids: CASSPGTVNEKLFF. DNA of the CDR3: TGTGCCAGTAGCCCCGGGACAGTTAATGAAAAACTGTTTTTT.